These 21 T cell receptor beta chains share one sample of origin, sequenced in a study of CD8+CD57+ T cells in acquired aplastic anemia. Genomic DNA, the template, was used for profiling of the TCR beta VDJ and CDR3. MiXCR, applied by TCRdb to the reads, yields one record per CDR3 protein. This table has some 200,000 distinct CDR3 sequences, approximately 48% appearing once. Flow cytometry had shown expanded CD8+CD57+ cells in the patients chosen for sequencing. Sample: sorted CD4+, CD8+, or CD8+CD57+ T cells (not recorded which) from PBMCs. The receptors originated from a human donor with aplastic anemia.

This clonotype was seen at least ten times. This chain uses TRBV9 with TRBJ1-1; 7 bases are a match to TRBD1. CDR1 is SGDLS, CDR2 YYNGEE, per germline. With 4 bases clipped from V and 1 base from J, the junction kept 4 bases outside the gene matches. The CDR3 has 14 amino acids. The CDR3 DNA reads TGTGCCAGCAGCTCAGGGGGGACGAACACTGAAGCTTTCTTT. It translates to CASSSGGTNTEAFF.

The CDR3 nucleotides read TGCAGCGTGGGGACTAGCGGGAGGTCCAACAATGAGCAGTTCTTC. Amino acid sequence: CSVGTSGRSNNEQFF. The rearrangement joins TRBV29-1 to TRBJ2-1, with 15 bases that match TRBD2. J was trimmed by 5 bases and V by 6 bases; bases with no gene match: 5. The CDR3 totals 15 residues. Germline CDR1 is SQVTM and CDR2 is ANQGSEA.

With respect to this clonotype: A junction end diverges from the germline sequence, so it may reflect a read error. The chain combines TRBV10-3 with TRBJ1-5, with 9 nucleotides matching TRBD1. CDR1 and CDR2 (germline): ENHRY, SYGVKD. There are 18 residues in the CDR3. CDR3 sequence reads: CASSRYTGGATSDQPQHF. CDR3 nucleotide sequence: TGTGCCAGCAGTCGCTATACAGGGGGCGCGACCTCCGATCAGCCCCAGCATTTT.

The rearrangement joins TRBV25-1 to TRBJ1-2; no definite D call. Trimming left V 8 bases short and J 7 bases short, with 14 bases between. This CDR3 is built from 12 residues. Germline CDR1 is MGHDK and CDR2 is SYGVNS. CDR3: CASRAFGGGYTF. The CDR3 coding sequence is TGTGCCAGCCGGGCCTTCGGCGGTGGCTACACCTTC.

The rearrangement links TRBV28 to TRBJ2-3; 7 positions agree with TRBD1. The CDR3 sequence is 16 residues long. Looked up from germline, CDR1 is MDHEN and CDR2 is SYDVKM. Losses at the gene ends were 8 bases for V and 0 bases for J; bases not matched to a gene: 11. The DNA for the CDR3 is TGTGCCAGCGGTTCCCCTAGGGGGCCCAGCACAGATACGCAGTATTTT. It translates to CASGSPRGPSTDTQYF.

This chain joins TRBV24-1 and TRBJ2-1, with 13 bases aligning to TRBD2. Germline V lookup: CDR1 KGHDR, CDR2 SFDVKD. With 3 bases clipped from V and 9 bases from J, the junction kept 7 bases outside the gene matches. This CDR3 contains 16 residues. The CDR3 DNA follows: TGTGCCACCAGTGATCCTGGACTAGCGGGAGATGTTGAGCAGTTCTTC. It encodes CATSDPGLAGDVEQFF.

In DNA form, the CDR3 reads TGTGCCAGCAGTTTAACAGGGGCCTCGAACACTGAAGCTTTCTTT. It encodes CASSLTGASNTEAFF. The chain is built from TRBV27 and TRBJ1-1, with 7 nucleotides matching TRBD1. The ends lost 2 bases at V and 1 base at J; junction bases unmatched: 4. CDR3 length: 15 amino acids. Germline values: CDR1 MNHEY, CDR2 SMNVEV (reference sequence).

This clonotype showed up many times. V usage is TRBV20-1 and J usage is TRBJ2-1; 15 bases fit TRBD2. The V and J ends lost 6 bases and 5 bases, in that order; junction bases with no gene match: 5. The CDR3 has 15 residues. Per the germline V gene, CDR1 is DFQATT and CDR2 is SNEGSKA (reference sequence). This chain's CDR3 is CSAAGLAGGNNEQFF. The CDR3 DNA is TGCAGTGCCGCGGGACTAGCGGGAGGTAACAATGAGCAGTTCTTC.

V usage is TRBV12-3 or TRBV12-4 and J usage is TRBJ2-2, with D tentatively TRBD1 (5 bases). The germline V and J ends were trimmed by 5 bases and 7 bases, with 11 bases remaining between them. The CDR3 covers 13 residues. The CDR3 bases are TGTGCCAGCAGTCCTCAGGGTCACGGGGAGCTGTTTTTT. Amino acid sequence: CASSPQGHGELFF.

This rearrangement joins TRBV6-2 or TRBV6-3 to TRBJ1-3, with 9 bases lining up with TRBD1. Germline lookup yields CDR1 MNHEY and CDR2 SVGEGT. The CDR3 loop spans 18 amino acids. With V trimmed by 0 bases and J by 0 bases, 6 bases remained unmatched. CDR3 protein: CASSYSTGGQLSGNTIYF. CDR3 DNA: TGTGCCAGCAGTTACTCGACAGGGGGGCAGCTCTCTGGAAACACCATATATTTT.

This clonotype was observed many times. This chain connects TRBV5-1 to TRBJ1-6; 8 nucleotides agree with TRBD1. The CDR3 sequence is 17 residues long. The germline gives CDR1 SGHRS, CDR2 YFSETQ. The V segment lost 3 bases and the J segment 6 bases; nucleotides outside the gene matches: 11. CDR3 nucleotide sequence: TGCGCCAGCAGCTCGTCGGCAGGGGGCGCGTTTAATTCACCCCTCCACTTT. Its translation is CASSSSAGGAFNSPLHF.

V is TRBV29-1 and J is TRBJ2-1; possible D gene TRBD2, 5 bases. The V end lost 3 bases, the J end lost 10 bases, and 7 bases lay between the germline ends. Per the germline V gene, CDR1 is SQVTM and CDR2 is ANQGSEA. This CDR3 spans 10 amino acids. The CDR3 region has the DNA TGCAGCGTTGATACGGGGGAGCAGTTCTTC. Protein sequence: CSVDTGEQFF.

This clonotype was counted a few times. The chain has TRBV29-1 and TRBJ2-2, with 8 bases that match TRBD1. V gave up 3 bases and J gave up 6 bases; unmatched junction bases: 3. The germline gives CDR1 SQVTM, CDR2 ANQGSEA. This CDR3 has 13 residues. The CDR3 bases are TGCAGCGTTGAGAGGACAGGGTCCGGGGAGCTGTTTTTT. Amino acids: CSVERTGSGELFF.

This chain joins TRBV11-2 and TRBJ2-7; D may be TRBD2 (6 bases). The length of the CDR3 is 16 residues. V was shortened by 0 bases and J by 0 bases, with 12 bases between the two germline ends. Germline loops: CDR1 SGHAT, CDR2 FQNNGV. In DNA form, the CDR3 reads TGTGCCAGCAGCTTAGAGGGGAGGCCTTCCTCCTACGAGCAGTACTTC. It yields the protein CASSLEGRPSSYEQYF.

This clonotype has at least ten counts. This rearrangement joins TRBV10-3 to TRBJ1-6; D unresolved. CDR1 ENHRY and CDR2 SYGVKD come from the germline V gene. The CDR3 sequence is 13 residues long. V lost 4 bases and J lost 6, with 7 bases in between. CDR3 loop: CAISASINSPLHF. CDR3 sequence (DNA): TGTGCCATCAGTGCCTCCATTAATTCACCCCTCCACTTT.

This rearrangement joins TRBV24-1 to TRBJ2-5; 8 bases align to TRBD1. V trimming: 0 bases; J trimming: 0 bases; junction bases outside the gene matches: 5. CDR1 and CDR2 (germline): KGHDR, SFDVKD. The CDR3 has 17 residues. The CDR3: CATSDLAGGRDQETQYF. CDR3 sequence (DNA): TGTGCCACCAGTGATTTGGCAGGGGGCCGTGACCAAGAGACCCAGTACTTC.

The chain uses TRBV10-3 and TRBJ1-2; TRBD1 matches at 7 bases. Germline V CDR1 and CDR2: ENHRY, SYGVKD. The V segment lost 8 bases and the J segment 0 bases; nucleotides outside the gene matches: 6. The length of the CDR3 is 14 residues. The CDR3 loop is CAIEGAGANYGYTF. In nucleotides, the CDR3 is TGTGCCATCGAGGGGGCAGGGGCTAACTATGGCTACACCTTC.

This clonotype was counted ten times or more. The V gene is TRBV10-1, the J gene TRBJ1-1, with D tentatively TRBD1 (5 bases). V lost 6 bases and J lost 4, with 15 bases in between. The length of the CDR3 is 14 residues. Germline CDR1 and CDR2: WNHNN and SYGVQD (reference sequence). The CDR3 here is CASRRTLGGTEAFF. CDR3 DNA sequence: TGCGCCAGCAGGAGGACACTAGGAGGCACTGAAGCTTTCTTT.

The rearrangement links TRBV19 to TRBJ1-1, with no clear D. Germline lookup yields CDR1 LNHDA and CDR2 SQIVND (reference sequence). The ends were cut back, 9 bases at V and 4 bases at J, with 15 bases in the middle. The CDR3 covers 13 residues. The CDR3 bases are TGTGCCAGCACTCCCCGACCGGTCACTGAAGCTTTCTTT. Its translation is CASTPRPVTEAFF. The whole variable domain, remainder taken from reference TRBV19 and TRBJ1-1, is DGGITQSPKYLFRKEGQNVTLSCEQNLNHDAMYWYRQDPGQGLRLIYYSQIVNDFQKGDIAEGYSVSREKKESFPLTVTSAQKNPTAFYLCASTPRPVTEAFFGQGTRLTVV.

Comment on this clonotype: Being one base from a much bigger clone, this may be a read error. The rearrangement links TRBV11-2 to TRBJ2-1; either TRBD1 or TRBD2 may fit D (7 bases each). CDR1 is SGHAT and CDR2 is FQNNGV in the germline V gene. The CDR3 contains 14 residues. V lost 0 bases to trimming and J lost 10 bases, with 13 bases between them. CDR3 region: CASSLEMQGGEQFF. In DNA, the CDR3 is TGTGCCAGCAGCTTAGAAATGCAGGGGGGGGAGCAGTTCTTC. The whole variable domain, filled in from reference TRBV11-2 and TRBJ2-1, reads EAGVAQSPRYKIIEKRQSVAFWCNPISGHATLYWYQQILGQGPKLLIQFQNNGVVDDSQLPKDRFSAERLKGVDSTLKIQPAKLEDSAVYLCASSLEMQGGEQFFGPGTRLTVL.

The chain uses TRBV20-1 and TRBJ1-2, with no clear D. V was clipped by 0 bases and J by 7 bases, with 12 bases between them. In germline, CDR1 is DFQATT, CDR2 SNEGSKA (reference sequence). The CDR3 runs to 13 residues. The CDR3 DNA sequence: TGCAGTGCTAGAGATAGAGGGATAGCTGGCTACACCTTC. This translates into CSARDRGIAGYTF.